These 14 T cell receptor beta chains share one sample of origin, sequenced in a study of T cells in Graves' hyperthyroidism and ophthalmopathy. What was amplified from RNA transcripts were TCR beta CDR3 regions. An initial round of RT-PCR targeting the TCR CDR3 relied on the HTBI primer set. From the multiplex PCR reads, TCRdb called clonotypes with MiXCR, one entry per CDR3 protein. The sample carries more than 600,000 distinct CDR3 sequences, about 16% recorded once. The sequenced material came from blood. The receptors come from a man aged 18 to 30 with Graves' hyperthyroidism.

The chain is built from TRBV19 and TRBJ2-7; no clear D gene. The germline CDR1 and CDR2 sequences are LNHDA and SQIVND (reference sequence). The length of the CDR3 is 14 residues. V shed 3 bases and J shed 6 bases, with 15 bases lying between them. CDR3 DNA: TGTGCCAGTAGTATGGGTTCCCGAACGGGCGAGCAGTACTTC. This sequence encodes CASSMGSRTGEQYF.

This clonotype was observed many times. The chain employs TRBV2 and TRBJ2-7, with D hard to call. V was cut by 4 bases and J by 3 bases, with 10 bases left in between. The CDR3 covers 13 residues. CDR1 and CDR2 from the germline V gene are SNHLY and FYNNEI. This CDR3 is CASSVANDYEQYF. For the CDR3, the DNA is TGTGCCAGCAGTGTTGCGAATGACTACGAGCAGTACTTC.

As concerns this clonotype: This may be a read error, as it is one base from a much larger clone. V usage is TRBV2 and J usage is TRBJ1-6; 7 bases agree with TRBD1. The CDR3 contains 13 residues. CDR1 and CDR2 from the germline V gene are SNHLY and FYNNEI. Trimming cost V 10 bases and J 7 bases; bases outside gene matches: 7. The CDR3 here is CAIEGQLNSPLHF. In nucleotides, the CDR3 is TGTGCCATAGAGGGACAGCTGAATTCACCCCTCCACTTT.

This clonotype was detected ten times or more. The rearrangement links TRBV20-1 to TRBJ2-1; 7 positions agree with TRBD2. CDR3 size: 15 residues. Trimming cost V 0 bases and J 2 bases; bases outside gene matches: 4. CDR1 is DFQATT and CDR2 is SNEGSKA in the germline V gene (reference sequence). CDR3 DNA sequence: TGCAGTGCTAGAGAACTAGCGAGACCCTACAATGAGCAGTTCTTC. It codes for CSARELARPYNEQFF.

This clonotype has a handful of counts. The chain recombines TRBV12-3 or TRBV12-4 with TRBJ1-1; D is perhaps TRBD1 (5 bases). CDR3 length equals 12 residues. Trimming removed 5 bases at V and 6 bases at J, with 10 bases between. CDR3 sequence (DNA): TGTGCCAGCAGTCTGACAGCCGCTGAAGCTTTCTTT. This gives the protein CASSLTAAEAFF.

This clonotype has ten or more counts. This chain joins TRBV2 and TRBJ1-1, with D unclear. Trimming cost V 2 bases and J 2 bases, with 15 bases left between them. This CDR3 comprises 16 residues. Germline V gene data show CDR1 as SNHLY and CDR2 as FYNNEI. In DNA, the CDR3 is TGTGCCAGCAGTGAAATCCCCGATGGGTATAACACTGAAGCTTTCTTT. Amino acid sequence: CASSEIPDGYNTEAFF.

There are a few counts of this clonotype. The gene calls are TRBV4-1 and TRBJ2-1, with TRBD2 identical over 9 bases. The CDR3 has 14 amino acids. The germline V gene has CDR1 MGHRA and CDR2 YSYEKL. Germline trimming cut 3 bases from V and 7 bases from J; bases unmatched to any gene: 4. CDR3 nucleotides: TGCGCCAGCAGCCAGCGGGAGGGAGGGAATGAGCAGTTCTTC. This encodes CASSQREGGNEQFF.

The CDR3 spells CASSTRTSGKLDEQFF. Here the CDR3 DNA reads TGTGCCAGCAGCACTAGGACTAGCGGGAAATTGGATGAGCAGTTCTTC. This rearrangement joins TRBV3-1 to TRBJ2-1, with 12 bases lining up with TRBD2. V shed 5 bases, J shed 8 bases, and the junction held 10 bases outside the gene matches. Germline CDR1 LGHDT, CDR2 YNNKEL (reference sequence). The length of the CDR3 is 16 residues.

The table lists this clonotype with many counts. This sequence joins TRBV5-8 and TRBJ2-3; no clear D gene. Germline loops: CDR1 SGHTS, CDR2 YDEGEE. The length of the CDR3 is 12 residues. Trimming cost V 4 bases and J 4 bases, with 7 bases left between them. CDR3 protein: CASSPKADTQYF. The CDR3 DNA sequence: TGTGCCAGCAGCCCTAAGGCAGATACGCAGTATTTT.

This clonotype was seen many times. J is TRBJ1-4 and V is TRBV12-3 or TRBV12-4; no firm D call. Trimming took off 4 bases at V and 4 bases at J, with 13 bases between the two ends. The CDR3 runs 15 residues. CDR3 sequence (DNA): TGTGCCAGCAGTTCGGGAGCTCGCGATAATGAAAAACTGTTTTTT. Protein product: CASSSGARDNEKLFF.

The table lists this clonotype with a few counts. The gene calls are TRBV14 and TRBJ2-3; tentative D call: TRBD1 (6 bases). The CDR3 contains 14 residues. Trimming removed 4 bases at V and 3 bases at J, with 11 bases between. Looked up from germline, CDR1 is SGHDN and CDR2 is FVKESK. CDR3 sequence reads: CASSPGTYTDTQYF. In DNA form, the CDR3 reads TGTGCCAGCAGCCCAGGGACATATACAGATACGCAGTATTTT. Full variable domain (remainder filled in from reference TRBV14 and TRBJ2-3): EAGVTQFPSHSVIEKGQTVTLRCDPISGHDNLYWYRRVMGKEIKFLLHFVKESKQDESGMPNNRFLAERTGGTYSTLKVQPAELEDSGVYFCASSPGTYTDTQYFGPGTRLTVL.

This clonotype came up many times. The chain uses TRBV28 and TRBJ2-3; D may be TRBD2 (6 bases). The CDR3 runs to 16 residues. V dropped 5 bases and J dropped 2 bases, with 17 bases sitting between them. Germline CDR1 MDHEN, CDR2 SYDVKM. The CDR3 spells CASSPLFGTFTDTQYF. For the CDR3, the DNA is TGTGCCAGCAGTCCTCTCTTCGGGACTTTCACAGATACGCAGTATTTT.

This chain links TRBV28 with TRBJ2-7; 12 positions agree with TRBD2. The CDR3 has 14 amino acids. CDR1 and CDR2 (germline): MDHEN, SYDVKM. The V segment lost 2 bases and the J segment 7 bases; nucleotides outside the gene matches: 3. The CDR3 is CASSLLAGGPEQYF. The CDR3 nucleotides read TGTGCCAGCAGTTTACTAGCGGGAGGGCCAGAGCAGTACTTC.

In regard to this clonotype: Possible read error: a much larger clone is one base away. J is TRBJ1-1 and V is TRBV30; D unresolved. From germline, CDR1 is GTSNPN and CDR2 SVGIG (reference sequence). The CDR3 covers 13 residues. V lost 4 bases and J lost 1, with 10 bases in between. The CDR3 region is CAWMDGTNTEAFF. The CDR3 bases are TGTGCCTGGATGGACGGTACGAACACTGAAGCTTTCTTT. Based on the CDR3 plus reference TRBV30 and TRBJ1-1, the full variable domain is SQTIHQWPATLVQPVGSPLSLECTVEGTSNPNLYWYRQAAGRGLQLLFYSVGIGQISSEVPQNLSASRPQDRQFILSSKKLLLSDSGFYLCAWMDGTNTEAFFGQGTRLTVV.